The clone carrying this T cell receptor beta chain was seen more than once but under ten times. Its antigen remains unidentified. TCRdb re-called the reads with MiXCR, one entry per CDR3 protein. This table has some 130,000 distinct CDR3 sequences, 20% to 30% appearing once. This entry belongs to a study of T cell repertoires in cytomegalovirus infection. Study-level information: CMV infection and matching HLA type were both indicated by public TCR beta signatures. Study-wide results and caveats: Cumulated frequencies of public TCR beta families served to identify carriers of CMV plus the relevant HLA. The response measured ex vivo was dominated by TCR beta clonotypes (HLA-C-restricted and CMV-specific).

The CDR3 loop spans 16 amino acids. Deletions cut 5 bases from V and 0 bases from J, with 15 bases between. The germline gives CDR1 SGHTS, CDR2 YDEGEE. The V and J genes are TRBV5-8 and TRBJ2-1; possible D gene TRBD1, 5 bases. The receptor's source is a human donor in good health (CMV status not recorded). Some clones in this sample may be carry-over from other donors' samples. Sequencing input: PBMCs, sequenced either directly or after in vitro stimulation (not recorded which). The CDR3 sequence: CASSLGVLSSYNEQFF. In DNA form, the CDR3 reads TGTGCCAGCAGTCTAGGGGTATTGAGCTCCTACAATGAGCAGTTCTTC.